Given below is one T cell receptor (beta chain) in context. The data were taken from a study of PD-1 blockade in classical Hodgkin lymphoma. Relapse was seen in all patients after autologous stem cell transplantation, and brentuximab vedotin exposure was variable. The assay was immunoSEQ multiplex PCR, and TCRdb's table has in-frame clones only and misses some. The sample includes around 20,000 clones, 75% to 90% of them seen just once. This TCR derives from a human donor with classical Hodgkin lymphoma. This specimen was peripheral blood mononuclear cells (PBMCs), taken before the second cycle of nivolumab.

CDR3 DNA sequence: TGCGCCAGCAGCCAGGGGGCCGGGACACCTGGCTACACCTTC. It is translated as CASSQGAGTPGYTF. This chain joins TRBV4-1 and TRBJ1-2; D may be TRBD1 (6 bases). Trimming took off 3 bases at V and 7 bases at J, with 15 bases between the two ends. The CDR3 runs to 14 residues. CDR1 is MGHRA and CDR2 is YSYEKL in the germline V gene.